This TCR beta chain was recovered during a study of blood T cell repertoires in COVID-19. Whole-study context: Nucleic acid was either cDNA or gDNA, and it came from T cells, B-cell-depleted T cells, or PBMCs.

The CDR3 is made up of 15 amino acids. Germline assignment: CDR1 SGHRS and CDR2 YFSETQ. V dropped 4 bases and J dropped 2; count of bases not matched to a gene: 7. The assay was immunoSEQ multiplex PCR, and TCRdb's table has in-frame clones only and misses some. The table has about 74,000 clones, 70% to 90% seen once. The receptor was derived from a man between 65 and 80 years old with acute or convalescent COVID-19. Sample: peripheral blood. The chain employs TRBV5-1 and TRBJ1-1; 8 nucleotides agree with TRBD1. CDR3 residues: CASSPSGQGNTEAFF. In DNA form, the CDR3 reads TGCGCCAGCAGCCCCTCTGGACAGGGAAACACTGAAGCTTTCTTT. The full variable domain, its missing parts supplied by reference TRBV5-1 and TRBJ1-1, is KAGVTQTPRYLIKTRGQQVTLSCSPISGHRSVSWYQQTPGQGLQFLFEYFSETQRNKGNFPGRFSGRQFSNSRSEMNVSTLELGDSALYLCASSPSGQGNTEAFFGQGTRLTVV.